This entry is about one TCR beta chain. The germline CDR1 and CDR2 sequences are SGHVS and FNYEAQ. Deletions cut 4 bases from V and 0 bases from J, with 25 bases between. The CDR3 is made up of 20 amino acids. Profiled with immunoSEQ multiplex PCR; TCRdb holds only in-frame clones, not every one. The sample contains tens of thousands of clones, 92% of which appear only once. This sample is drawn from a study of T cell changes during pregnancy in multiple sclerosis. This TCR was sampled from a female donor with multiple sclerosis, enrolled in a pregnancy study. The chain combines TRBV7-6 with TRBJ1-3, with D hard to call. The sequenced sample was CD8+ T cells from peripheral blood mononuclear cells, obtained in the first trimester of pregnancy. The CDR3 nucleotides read TGTGCCAGCAGCTCCCTCACCCCTACTGATGACACGACCTCTGGAAACACCATATATTTT. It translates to CASSSLTPTDDTTSGNTIYF.